This T cell receptor beta chain emerged from a study of T cells in Graves' hyperthyroidism and ophthalmopathy. Lactation, pregnancy, other autoimmune disease or uncontrolled infection excluded patients. Orbital computed tomography and thyroid ultrasound, together with serum TRAb and thyroxine and clinical symptoms, were used for diagnoses. From RNA transcripts, TCR beta CDR3 regions were amplified. First-round RT-PCR targeting the TCR CDR3 was performed with the HTBI primer set. TCRdb ran MiXCR on the multiplex PCR reads and lists one entry per CDR3 protein. The sample records about 420,000 distinct CDR3 sequences, approximately 15% being singletons. Many counts were recorded for this clonotype. Its antigen is unknown. The study, taken as a whole, reports: Blood held most thyroid clonotypes expanded above 0.001 frequency.

The TCR originated in a woman under 30 with Graves' hyperthyroidism. The sequencing sample was made of blood.

The CDR3 is CASSRTGAPYEQYF. In DNA, the CDR3 is TGCGCCAGCAGCAGAACAGGGGCCCCCTACGAGCAGTACTTC. The V and J genes are TRBV5-1 and TRBJ2-7; 7 bases align to TRBD1. The J segment lost 2 bases and the V segment lost 4 bases, leaving 6 bases of the junction unmatched. The CDR3 is made up of 14 amino acids. CDR1 is SGHRS and CDR2 is YFSETQ in the germline V gene.